These T cell receptor beta chains were read from a single sample in a study of blood T cells in healthy people across ages. One entry per CDR3 protein results from TCRdb running MiXCR on the 5' RACE reads. The sample yields 700,000 to 950,000 distinct CDR3 sequences, more than 45% seen once. The specimen was blood. The source is a man aged 30 to 39 in good health. The CDR3 runs from the conserved cysteine through the conserved F or W. A D gene is named only where the DNA matches it firmly. Size tells how often a clone was seen (once, few, many) or the class of an expanded clone, and some rows leave it out.

j_gene	abundance	v_gene	d_gene	CDR3aa	CDR3nt
TRBJ2-5	few	TRBV7-2	NA	CASSQTGGDETQYF	TGTGCCAGCAGCCAAACAGGAGGGGATGAGACCCAGTACTTC
TRBJ1-6	few	TRBV20-1	NA	CSARADKDGTPLHF	TGCAGTGCTAGAGCCGACAAAGACGGGACACCCCTCCACTTT
TRBJ2-7	NA	TRBV7-9	NA	CASSQISEIPYEQYF	TGTGCCAGCAGCCAAATTAGCGAGATTCCTTACGAGCAGTACTTC
TRBJ2-1	NA	TRBV2	NA	CASSREGGRVQFF	TGTGCCAGCAGCAGGGAGGGGGGAAGAGTGCAGTTCTTC
TRBJ2-7	NA	TRBV6-6	TRBD1	CASRHQGVGSYEQYF	TGTGCCAGCAGACATCAGGGGGTCGGCTCCTACGAGCAGTACTTC
TRBJ2-7	NA	TRBV25-1	TRBD2	CASSVAGSSYNEQYF	TGTGCCAGCAGTGTAGCGGGGAGCTCCTACAATGAGCAGTACTTC
TRBJ1-2	NA	TRBV28	NA	CASSLGVNYGYTF	TGTGCCAGCAGCTTAGGCGTGAACTATGGCTACACCTTC
TRBJ2-1	NA	TRBV3-1	NA	CASSQEGLVSSYNEQFF	TGTGCCAGCAGCCAAGAAGGTTTGGTCAGCTCCTACAATGAGCAGTTCTTC
TRBJ1-4	NA	TRBV12-3/TRBV12-4	NA	CASSFSGQKYEKLFF	TGTGCCAGCAGTTTTTCTGGACAGAAGTATGAAAAACTGTTTTTT
TRBJ2-7	NA	TRBV29-1	TRBD2	CSVSGGLYEQYF	TGCAGCGTCTCGGGAGGGCTCTACGAGCAGTACTTC
TRBJ1-2	NA	TRBV4-2	NA	CASSQENNYGYTF	TGTGCCAGCAGCCAAGAAAATAACTATGGCTACACCTTC
TRBJ2-7	few	TRBV7-2	TRBD2	CASSWGTSGYYEQYF	TGTGCCAGCAGCTGGGGGACTAGCGGGTACTACGAGCAGTACTTC
TRBJ2-7	NA	TRBV10-3	NA	CAIWSGTYNEQYF	TGTGCCATCTGGAGCGGCACCTACAATGAGCAGTACTTC
TRBJ2-7	NA	TRBV6-2/TRBV6-3	NA	CAIRAQGLGEQYF	TGTGCCATCCGAGCACAGGGACTCGGCGAGCAGTACTTC
TRBJ2-3	NA	TRBV20-1	TRBD1	CSASSRDRGMDTQYF	TGCAGTGCTAGTAGCCGGGACAGGGGAATGGATACGCAGTATTTT
TRBJ2-6	few	TRBV7-2	NA	CASTPILSGGVLTF	TGTGCCAGCACTCCTATTTTGTCAGGAGGCGTCCTGACTTTC
TRBJ2-7	NA	TRBV28	NA	CAVTKGSSYNEQYF	TGTGCCGTCACAAAGGGGTCCTCCTACAATGAGCAGTACTTC
TRBJ1-6	NA	TRBV5-1	NA	CASSKISLVADSSYNSPLHF	TGCGCCAGCAGCAAAATATCTTTGGTGGCAGACAGCTCCTATAATTCACCCCTCCACTTT
TRBJ1-5	NA	TRBV7-6	NA	CASSLFGGLNQPQHF	TGTGCCAGCAGCCTATTCGGGGGGCTTAATCAGCCCCAGCATTTT
TRBJ1-1	few	TRBV5-1	NA	CASRTGTLAEAFF	TGCGCCAGCAGAACCGGGACCCTTGCTGAAGCTTTCTTT
TRBJ2-5	NA	TRBV4-2	TRBD2	CASSPLGLAGQETQYF	TGTGCCAGCAGCCCATTGGGACTAGCGGGCCAAGAGACCCAGTACTTC
TRBJ1-1	few	TRBV27	NA	CASRPREGSTEAFF	TGTGCCAGCAGGCCCAGGGAAGGGAGCACTGAAGCTTTCTTT
TRBJ2-1	few	TRBV20-1	TRBD1	CSAAQRDRGQNEQFF	TGCAGTGCTGCCCAAAGGGACAGGGGGCAAAATGAGCAGTTCTTC
TRBJ1-1	NA	TRBV4-2	TRBD1	CASSPAPGQGEWTEAFF	TGTGCCAGCAGCCCCGCGCCGGGACAGGGGGAGTGGACTGAAGCTTTCTTT
TRBJ2-7	NA	TRBV10-3	TRBD2	CAISEGLAYEQYF	TGTGCCATCAGTGAGGGACTAGCTTACGAGCAGTACTTC
TRBJ1-2	NA	TRBV21-1	NA	CASSNGLWDSYDYTF	TGTGCCAGCAGCAACGGCCTTTGGGACAGCTATGACTACACCTTC
TRBJ2-1	NA	TRBV29-1	NA	CSVLQEGDEQLF	TGCAGCGTCCTGCAGGAAGGGGATGAGCAGTTATTC
TRBJ2-3	few	TRBV20-1	NA	CSAFVRSGRVADTQYF	TGCAGTGCTTTTGTCAGGTCCGGGCGGGTGGCAGATACGCAGTATTTT
TRBJ2-7	NA	TRBV20-1	TRBD2	CSAPGGTSGSGSYEQYF	TGCAGTGCTCCCGGGGGGACTAGCGGGAGCGGCTCCTACGAGCAGTACTTC
TRBJ2-1	NA	TRBV9	NA	CASSVDPTGLEQFF	TGTGCCAGCAGCGTAGACCCGACGGGCCTTGAGCAGTTCTTC
TRBJ2-5	NA	TRBV7-9	NA	CASSFGSFAQETQYF	TGTGCCAGCAGCTTTGGGTCCTTTGCACAAGAGACCCAGTACTTC
TRBJ2-7	NA	TRBV20-1	NA	CSASLRGDGEQYF	TGCAGTGCTAGCCTTCGGGGAGACGGCGAGCAGTACTTC
TRBJ2-5	few	TRBV20-1	TRBD2	CSGTSGSGGGETQYF	TGCAGTGGGACTAGCGGTTCGGGGGGCGGGGAGACCCAGTACTTC
TRBJ2-5	NA	TRBV3-1	TRBD2	CASSLGLAGLKETQYF	TGTGCCAGCAGCCTCGGACTAGCGGGATTGAAAGAGACCCAGTACTTC
TRBJ2-1	NA	TRBV18	NA	CASSGETNEQFF	TGTGCCAGCTCCGGCGAGACGAATGAGCAGTTCTTC
TRBJ2-1	NA	TRBV7-2	TRBD2	CASSGTRRYEQFF	TGTGCCAGTTCCGGGACTAGAAGGTATGAGCAGTTCTTC
TRBJ2-1	NA	TRBV6-2/TRBV6-3	NA	CASSGYEQFF	TGTGCCAGCAGTGGATATGAGCAGTTCTTC
TRBJ1-4	NA	TRBV7-9	NA	CASSFSQGPRYVFF	TGTGCCAGCAGCTTTAGTCAGGGGCCGCGTTACGTGTTTTTT
TRBJ2-1	NA	TRBV7-3	TRBD2	CASSPTGTSGRNEQFF	TGTGCCAGCAGCCCCACCGGGACTAGCGGGAGAAATGAGCAGTTCTTC
TRBJ2-5	NA	TRBV4-2	NA	CASSQESEGVTQYF	TGTGCCAGCAGCCAAGAAAGCGAAGGGGTGACCCAGTACTTC
TRBJ2-7	NA	TRBV6-2/TRBV6-3	TRBD2	CASSSSGRPYEQYF	TGTGCCAGCAGCAGTAGCGGGAGGCCCTACGAGCAGTACTTC
TRBJ2-5	NA	TRBV7-8	NA	CASSLVETEETQYF	TGTGCCAGCAGCTTAGTCGAGACAGAAGAGACCCAGTACTTC
TRBJ2-3	NA	TRBV3-1	TRBD2	CASSQDTGLAGLTDTQYF	TGTGCCAGCAGCCAAGATACGGGACTAGCGGGACTCACAGATACGCAGTATTTT
TRBJ2-2	NA	TRBV20-1	NA	CSARARNTGELFF	TGCAGTGCTAGAGCCAGGAACACCGGGGAGCTGTTTTTT
TRBJ1-2	NA	TRBV2	NA	CASSGPGRGYTF	TGTGCCAGCAGTGGGCCAGGCCGTGGCTACACCTTC
TRBJ1-2	NA	TRBV6-1	NA	CASSDTGRQGYTF	TGTGCCAGCAGTGACACAGGCCGCCAGGGCTACACCTTC
TRBJ2-5	NA	TRBV20-1	NA	CSAPNHRSAGGETQYF	TGCAGTGCCCCCAACCACCGGTCGGCGGGTGGGGAGACCCAGTACTTC